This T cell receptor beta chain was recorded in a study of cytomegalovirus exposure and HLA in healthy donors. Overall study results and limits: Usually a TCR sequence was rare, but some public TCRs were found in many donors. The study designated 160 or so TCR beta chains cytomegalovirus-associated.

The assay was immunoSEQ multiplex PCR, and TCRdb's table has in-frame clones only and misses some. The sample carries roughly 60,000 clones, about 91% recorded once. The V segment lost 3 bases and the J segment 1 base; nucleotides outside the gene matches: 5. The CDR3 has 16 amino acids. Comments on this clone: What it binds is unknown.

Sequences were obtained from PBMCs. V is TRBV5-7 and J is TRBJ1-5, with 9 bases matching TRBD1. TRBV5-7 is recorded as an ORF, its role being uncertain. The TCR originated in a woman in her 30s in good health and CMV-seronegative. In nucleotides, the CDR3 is TGTGCCAGCAGCTCACAGGGGGCTAAGAGCAATCAGCCCCAGCATTTT. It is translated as CASSSQGAKSNQPQHF.